These 8 T cell receptor beta chains share one sample of origin, sequenced in a study of shared clonotypes between healthy human individuals (dated by TCRdb to the early 2020s). The protocol used for the library was the immunoSEQ multiplex PCR assay. Held by TCRdb, this immuneACCESS table contains in-frame sequences only and omits some clones. Under half of the omission traces to an unresolved V gene where checked; the cause of the rest is unknown. For this sample the table gives about 480,000 clones, of which 60% to 80% were detected only once. Roughly an eighth of the sample comes from the top ten. The sequencing input was PBMCs. The receptor source for this set is a woman aged 40 to 49 in good health. Some clones in this sample may be carry-over from other donors' samples.

This sequence joins TRBV7-2 and TRBJ2-4, with D perhaps TRBD2 (5 bases). From germline, CDR1 is SGHTA and CDR2 FQGNSA. Trimming left V 3 bases short and J 8 bases short, with 11 bases between. This CDR3 contains 13 residues. The CDR3 DNA follows: TGTGCCAGCAGCTTCGGCGGGTGGGACATTCAGTACTTC. It translates to CASSFGGWDIQYF.

The rearrangement links TRBV27 to TRBJ1-5; no definite D call. The CDR3 length is 13 residues. Germline lookup yields CDR1 MNHEY and CDR2 SMNVEV (reference sequence). V was pared by 3 bases and J by 5 bases, with 8 bases between. Here the CDR3 DNA reads TGTGCCAGCAGTTTGGGGTGGGATCAGCCCCAGCATTTT. Translating it yields CASSLGWDQPQHF.

This clone was observed once. V usage is TRBV5-8 and J usage is TRBJ1-2, with 8 bases that match TRBD1. Germline V gene sequence: CDR1 SGHTS, CDR2 YDEGEE. CDR3 length: 19 amino acids. Germline trimming cut 2 bases from V and 0 bases from J; bases unmatched to any gene: 15. The CDR3 protein is CASSFGRGPGQVSNYGYTF. CDR3 coding DNA: TGTGCCAGCAGCTTCGGGAGGGGTCCGGGACAGGTCTCTAACTATGGCTACACCTTC.

CDR3 sequence (DNA): TGTGCCAGCAGATCAGGGTTAGGGGCGGATGAAAAACTGTTTTTT. This encodes CASRSGLGADEKLFF. The rearrangement links TRBV5-4 to TRBJ1-4, with D tentatively TRBD1 (5 bases). Between the trimmed V and J ends, which lost 5 bases and 6 bases, there was a span of 17 bases. CDR3 size: 15 residues. Germline V lookup: CDR1 SGHNT, CDR2 YYREEE (reference sequence).

The chain carries TRBV15 and TRBJ2-1; no clear D gene. The CDR3 sequence is 16 residues long. Trimming took 0 bases from V and 0 from J, leaving 9 bases between them. Germline assignment: CDR1 LNHNV and CDR2 YYDKDF (reference sequence). The CDR3 DNA reads TGTGCCACCAGCAGAGATCAAAGGAGCTCCTACAATGAGCAGTTCTTC. This codes for CATSRDQRSSYNEQFF.

The gene calls are TRBV7-2 and TRBJ2-2; a possible D gene is TRBD2 (6 bases). The CDR3 covers 16 residues. Germline V gene data show CDR1 as SGHTA and CDR2 as FQGNSA. The V and J ends lost 5 bases and 4 bases respectively, with 17 bases between them. The CDR3 DNA reads TGTGCCAGCAGCCCTCCGGGACTCTCGATCACCGGGGAGCTGTTTTTT. Protein sequence: CASSPPGLSITGELFF.

The chain joins TRBV19 to TRBJ1-5; TRBD1 agrees at 9 bases. The V gene end was trimmed by 8 bases and the J gene end by 6 bases; junction bases not matched to a gene: 5. The CDR3 totals 13 residues. Looked up from germline, CDR1 is LNHDA and CDR2 is SQIVND (reference sequence). The CDR3 DNA reads TGTGCCAGTCATGGACAGGGGTTTCAGCCCCAGCATTTT. This codes for CASHGQGFQPQHF.

The rearrangement uses TRBV7-3 and TRBJ2-2; D remains ambiguous. Germline V lookup: CDR1 SGHTA, CDR2 FQGTGA. The V and J ends lost 4 bases and 1 base respectively, with 7 bases between them. The CDR3 length is 14 residues. The CDR3 sequence: CASSSKKNTGELFF. The CDR3 nucleotides are TGTGCCAGCAGCTCAAAAAAGAACACCGGGGAGCTGTTTTTT.